This entry lists 30 T cell receptor beta chains sequenced from one sample in a study of OX40 agonist ivuxolimab in advanced cancers. Generated by immunoSEQ multiplex PCR, the TCRdb table keeps only in-frame clones and is missing some. The sample contains approximately 72,000 clones, around 84% of which appear only once. This sample comprised CD4+ or CD8+ T cells sorted from blood, obtained in a trial of the OX40 agonist ivuxolimab. All receptors derive from an adult with an advanced solid tumor such as melanoma, head and neck, liver or kidney cancer.

This rearrangement joins TRBV7-2 to TRBJ2-7; TRBD2 matches 10 bases. The germline V gene has CDR1 SGHTA and CDR2 FQGNSA. Losses at the gene ends were 5 bases for V and 2 bases for J; bases not matched to a gene: 9. The CDR3 has 16 amino acids. CDR3 nucleotides: TGTGCCAGCAGCCCCGGGGGACTAGCGCGTACCTACGAGCAGTACTTC. It encodes CASSPGGLARTYEQYF.

The CDR3 protein is CASSPGENSPLHF. CDR3 DNA sequence: TGTGCCAGCAGCCCTGGGGAGAATTCACCCCTCCACTTT. V usage is TRBV4-2 and J usage is TRBJ1-6; D is unclear. The germline gives CDR1 LGHNA, CDR2 YNFKEQ. With 4 bases removed from V and 7 bases from J, the gap between germline ends came to 8 bases. The CDR3 sequence is 13 residues long.

The genes are TRBV4-2 and TRBJ2-3; D might be TRBD1 (6 bases). The CDR3 has 13 residues. The ends were cut back, 0 bases at V and 10 bases at J, with 11 bases in the middle. CDR1 is LGHNA and CDR2 is YNFKEQ in the germline V gene. The DNA of the CDR3 is TGTGCCAGCAGCCAAGAAGTGCAGGGGCCGCAGTATTTT. Translation: CASSQEVQGPQYF.

The chain joins TRBV7-8 to TRBJ1-1; 9 bases are shared with TRBD1. The CDR3 sequence is 14 residues long. In germline, CDR1 is SGHVS, CDR2 FQNEAQ. V dropped 1 base and J dropped 4; count of bases not matched to a gene: 1. CDR3 amino acids: CASSLGGQGTEAFF. The CDR3 coding sequence is TGTGCCAGCAGCTTAGGGGGACAGGGCACTGAAGCTTTCTTT.

The chain uses TRBV19 and TRBJ1-5, with D perhaps TRBD1 (5 bases). Looked up from germline, CDR1 is LNHDA and CDR2 is SQIVND (reference sequence). The CDR3 contains 15 residues. V was clipped by 0 bases and J by 7 bases, with 13 bases between them. CDR3: CASSIEGRGSQPQHF. For the CDR3, the DNA is TGTGCCAGTAGTATAGAGGGGAGGGGTAGCCAGCCCCAGCATTTT.

This clone was seen only once. This chain links TRBV12-2 with TRBJ2-7; the D segment call TRBD1 is taken from the table without a DNA check. TRBV12-2 is deemed a pseudogene. The CDR3 is made up of 15 amino acids. CDR3 bases: TGTGCAAGTCGCTACCGGGACAGGACGGAGTACGAGCAGTACTTC. Its translation: CASRYRDRTEYEQYF.

V gene TRBV6-1 combines with J gene TRBJ1-2; D is uncertain. V was clipped by 7 bases and J by 4 bases, with 13 bases between them. Germline CDR1 reads MNHNS; CDR2 reads SASEGT. CDR3 size: 13 residues. CDR3 loop: CASTPEQFYGYTF. The CDR3 DNA reads TGTGCCAGCACCCCGGAGCAGTTCTATGGCTACACCTTC.

This sequence joins TRBV10-2 and TRBJ2-3, with TRBD2 matching 11 bases. V was clipped by 7 bases and J by 6 bases; unmatched bases: 9. Germline V CDR1 and CDR2: WSHSY, SAAADI. The CDR3 length is 15 residues. CDR3 residues: CASMIIAGGPDTQYF. For the CDR3, the DNA is TGCGCCAGCATGATCATAGCGGGAGGGCCGGATACGCAGTATTTT.

The chain uses TRBV6-7 and TRBJ2-3, with 8 bases fitting TRBD1. TRBV6-7 is sorted into the ORF group, with uncertain function. The CDR3 totals 18 residues. The V segment lost 6 bases and the J segment 4 bases; nucleotides outside the gene matches: 18. The CDR3 region has the DNA TGTGCCAGCAGCCACCGTCCCGGGACAGGAACCACCCCAGATACGCAGTATTTT. It yields the protein CASSHRPGTGTTPDTQYF.

CDR3 in DNA: TGTGCCTGGATAGACAGGGTGGAGCAGTACTTC. It yields the protein CAWIDRVEQYF. The chain couples TRBV30 to TRBJ2-5, with TRBD1 identical over 7 bases. Germline CDR1 reads GTSNPN; CDR2 reads SVGIG (reference sequence). V gave up 4 bases and J gave up 11 bases; unmatched junction bases: 7. CDR3 length: 11 residues.

The gene calls are TRBV19 and TRBJ1-5; D is undetermined. Trimming cost V 6 bases and J 0 bases, with 12 bases left between them. This CDR3 comprises 15 residues. Germline-derived CDR1 and CDR2 are LNHDA and SQIVND (reference sequence). The CDR3 nucleotides read TGTGCCAGTAGGCGCATTTTCCATAGCAATCAGCCCCAGCATTTT. Its protein is CASRRIFHSNQPQHF.

This clone was detected a few times. The V gene is TRBV27, the J gene TRBJ1-1; tentatively, D is TRBD1 (6 bases). There are 15 residues in the CDR3. Germline V gives CDR1 MNHEY, CDR2 SMNVEV (reference sequence). Deletions cut 5 bases from V and 4 bases from J, with 17 bases between. CDR3 sequence: CASSKWTAPSTEAFF. CDR3 sequence (DNA): TGTGCCAGCAGTAAATGGACAGCCCCGAGCACTGAAGCTTTCTTT.

This clone was counted a few times. DNA for the CDR3: TGTGCCAGCAGTTTCAGGGCGGCGGCGACTGAAGCTTTCTTT. Its translation is CASSFRAAATEAFF. J is TRBJ1-1 and V is TRBV28, with D possibly TRBD1 on 5 matching bases. The CDR3 sequence is 14 residues long. The V and J ends lost 3 bases and 5 bases respectively, with 13 bases between them. Germline values: CDR1 MDHEN, CDR2 SYDVKM. The full variable domain, completed using reference TRBV28 and TRBJ1-1, is DVKVTQSSRYLVKRTGEKVFLECVQDMDHENMFWYRQDPGLGLRLIYFSYDVKMKEKGDIPEGYSVSREKKERFSLILESASTNQTSMYLCASSFRAAATEAFFGQGTRLTVV.

V and J are TRBV5-6 and TRBJ1-5, with a possible D match to TRBD1 (6 bases). The germline CDR1 and CDR2 sequences are SGHDT and YYEEEE. Trimming took 0 bases from V and 5 from J, leaving 6 bases between them. The CDR3 is 13 residues long. CDR3 bases: TGTGCCAGCAGCTTGGCAGGGGATCAGCCCCAGCATTTT. Encoded protein: CASSLAGDQPQHF.

The chain combines TRBV27 with TRBJ2-2; D uncertain. The CDR3 has 13 amino acids. The V end was cut by 2 bases, the J end by 7 bases, with 8 bases between. Per germline, CDR1 MNHEY and CDR2 SMNVEV (reference sequence). The CDR3 coding sequence is TGTGCCAGCAGTTTAGGCAAGGGCGGGGAGCTGTTTTTT. It codes for CASSLGKGGELFF.

The J gene is TRBJ1-3, the V gene TRBV6-5; no clear D. V dropped 2 bases and J dropped 8 bases, with 4 bases sitting between them. The CDR3 spans 11 residues. Germline V gives CDR1 MNHEY, CDR2 SVGAGI. The CDR3 reads CASSYMDTIYF. Written as DNA, the CDR3 is TGTGCCAGCAGTTACATGGACACCATATATTTT.

The gene calls are TRBV10-3 and TRBJ2-5; no firm D call. CDR1 and CDR2 (germline): ENHRY, SYGVKD. The CDR3 sequence is 15 residues long. V lost 3 bases and J 0 bases, leaving 11 bases between the germline ends. The CDR3 region is CAISDRSRNQETQYF. As DNA, the CDR3 is TGTGCCATCAGTGATCGTAGTAGGAACCAAGAGACCCAGTACTTC.

The rearrangement links TRBV28 to TRBJ1-1; the match to TRBD1 covers 7 bases. CDR3 length equals 13 residues. The germline V gene encodes CDR1 MDHEN and CDR2 SYDVKM. V gave up 8 bases and J gave up 0 bases; unmatched junction bases: 3. The CDR3 DNA sequence: TGTGCCAGCGGGACAGTTCTGAACACTGAAGCTTTCTTT. Its translation is CASGTVLNTEAFF.

V is TRBV7-6 and J is TRBJ2-1, with D perhaps TRBD2 (6 bases). CDR3 size: 17 residues. CDR1 and CDR2 (germline): SGHVS, FNYEAQ. Trimming pared 6 bases from V and 5 bases from J, leaving 23 bases between. CDR3 sequence: CASSPNRQGGGDNEQFF. The CDR3 DNA sequence: TGTGCCAGCAGTCCCAACAGGCAGGGAGGCGGGGACAATGAGCAGTTCTTC.

This chain joins TRBV18 and TRBJ2-5; D is perhaps TRBD1 (5 bases). This CDR3 is 13 amino acids long. Trimming took off 6 bases at V and 7 bases at J, with 15 bases between the two ends. In germline, CDR1 is KGHSH, CDR2 LQKENI. The CDR3 DNA reads TGTGCCAGCTCTCCGACAGCTCCTGGGACCCAGTACTTC. As protein: CASSPTAPGTQYF.

The gene calls are TRBV9 and TRBJ2-3; D gene ambiguous. Germline V gene data show CDR1 as SGDLS and CDR2 as YYNGEE. The ends were cut back, 0 bases at V and 0 bases at J, with 5 bases in the middle. The CDR3 has 14 amino acids. This CDR3 is CASSVDGSTDTQYF. CDR3 in DNA: TGTGCCAGCAGCGTAGATGGCAGCACAGATACGCAGTATTTT. Full variable domain (missing parts from reference TRBV9 and TRBJ2-3): DSGVTQTPKHLITATGQRVTLRCSPRSGDLSVYWYQQSLDQGLQFLIQYYNGEERAKGNILERFSAQQFPDLHSELNLSSLELGDSALYFCASSVDGSTDTQYFGPGTRLTVL.

The CDR3 bases are TGTGCTAGTGGTTTGGGACAAGCCTACAATGAGCAGTTCTTC. This encodes CASGLGQAYNEQFF. The genes are TRBV12-5 and TRBJ2-1, with no clear D. V dropped 1 base and J dropped 2 bases, with 6 bases sitting between them. Germline CDR1 reads LGHNT; CDR2 reads FRNRAP. The CDR3 extends over 14 amino acids.

The rearrangement uses TRBV2 and TRBJ2-7, with D possibly TRBD1 on 6 matching bases. Germline lookup yields CDR1 SNHLY and CDR2 FYNNEI. V was pared by 3 bases and J by 0 bases, with 12 bases between. The CDR3 covers 15 residues. The CDR3 DNA reads TGTGCCAGCAGTGACCCCGGACAGACCTCCTACGAGCAGTACTTC. It is translated as CASSDPGQTSYEQYF.

The V and J genes are TRBV9 and TRBJ1-4; perhaps TRBD1 as D (5 bases). Germline assignment: CDR1 SGDLS and CDR2 YYNGEE. V was cut by 6 bases and J by 7 bases, with 16 bases left in between. The CDR3 extends over 14 amino acids. The CDR3 nucleotides are TGTGCCAGCAACACAGGAGTTTCTTTTGAAAAACTGTTTTTT. Encoded protein: CASNTGVSFEKLFF.

This chain links TRBV5-4 with TRBJ1-1; 9 bases align to TRBD1. The ends lost 3 bases at V and 3 bases at J; junction bases unmatched: 6. This CDR3 is built from 15 residues. In germline, CDR1 is SGHNT, CDR2 YYREEE (reference sequence). The CDR3 is CASSSKQGADTEAFF. In DNA form, the CDR3 reads TGTGCCAGCAGCTCAAAACAGGGGGCGGACACTGAAGCTTTCTTT.

DNA of the CDR3: TGTGCCAGCAGTCGCGAGGGACAGGGGGCCTACGAGCAGTACTTC. This gives the protein CASSREGQGAYEQYF. The rearrangement links TRBV27 to TRBJ2-7, with TRBD1 identical over 11 bases. The CDR3 consists of 15 residues. J lost 2 bases, V lost 5 bases, and 5 bases had no gene match. Germline V gives CDR1 MNHEY, CDR2 SMNVEV (reference sequence).

V is TRBV28 and J is TRBJ2-4; D perhaps matches TRBD1 (6 bases). V was trimmed by 3 bases and J by 0 bases, leaving 18 bases between them. The CDR3 runs to 18 residues. The V gene's germline CDR1 is MDHEN and CDR2 SYDVKM. This CDR3 is CASSFGEQGWLAKNIQYF. DNA for the CDR3: TGTGCCAGCAGTTTTGGGGAACAGGGATGGCTAGCCAAAAACATTCAGTACTTC.

The chain joins TRBV28 to TRBJ2-1; TRBD1 matches 9 bases. V lost 7 bases, J lost 0 bases, and 1 base stayed unmatched. There are 14 residues in the CDR3. CDR1 MDHEN and CDR2 SYDVKM come from the germline V gene. CDR3 sequence reads: CASTTGGSYNEQFF. CDR3 coding DNA: TGTGCCAGCACGACAGGGGGCTCCTACAATGAGCAGTTCTTC.

The sample holds a few counts of this clone. The gene calls are TRBV28 and TRBJ2-3; D may be TRBD2 (6 bases). The CDR3 spans 13 residues. The germline V and J ends were trimmed by 10 bases and 5 bases, with 16 bases remaining between them. CDR1 MDHEN and CDR2 SYDVKM come from the germline V gene. CDR3 residues: CAITGTSRDTQYF. Here the CDR3 DNA reads TGTGCCATCACCGGGACTTCGAGAGATACGCAGTATTTT.

The gene calls are TRBV10-3 and TRBJ2-7; no reliable D call. V lost 5 bases, J lost 4 bases, and 18 bases lay in between. This CDR3 comprises 15 residues. Germline V lookup: CDR1 ENHRY, CDR2 SYGVKD. As DNA, the CDR3 is TGTGCCATCAGTATTTTCGTGGGATCGGGTTACGAGCAGTACTTC. It codes for CAISIFVGSGYEQYF.